The source of this TCR beta chain is a study of blood T cell repertoires in COVID-19. V shed 4 bases and J 13 bases; nucleotides not matched to a gene: 10. The CDR3 contains 15 residues. Germline values: CDR1 SGHRS, CDR2 YFSETQ. Sequencing used immunoSEQ multiplex PCR; TCRdb keeps in-frame clones, though not all of them. Of 150,000 or so clones in the sample, over 75% were seen once. This TCR came from a human donor in a cohort sampled during active COVID-19. Sequenced sample: peripheral blood. The rearrangement uses TRBV5-1 and TRBJ2-3; 15 positions match TRBD2. The CDR3 loop is CASSALGLAGGPEYF. CDR3 sequence (DNA): TGCGCCAGCAGCGCCTTAGGACTAGCGGGAGGGCCAGAGTATTTT.